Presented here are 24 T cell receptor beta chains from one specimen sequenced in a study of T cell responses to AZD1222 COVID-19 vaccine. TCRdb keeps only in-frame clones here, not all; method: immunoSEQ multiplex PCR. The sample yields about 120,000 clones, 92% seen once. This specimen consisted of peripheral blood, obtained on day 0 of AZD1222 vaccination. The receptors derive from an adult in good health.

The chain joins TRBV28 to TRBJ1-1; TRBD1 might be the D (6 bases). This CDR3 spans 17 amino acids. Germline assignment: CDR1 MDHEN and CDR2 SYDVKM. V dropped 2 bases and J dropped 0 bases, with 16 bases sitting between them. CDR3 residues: CASSLRAGQPMNTEAFF. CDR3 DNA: TGTGCCAGCAGTTTAAGGGCCGGACAGCCCATGAACACTGAAGCTTTCTTT.

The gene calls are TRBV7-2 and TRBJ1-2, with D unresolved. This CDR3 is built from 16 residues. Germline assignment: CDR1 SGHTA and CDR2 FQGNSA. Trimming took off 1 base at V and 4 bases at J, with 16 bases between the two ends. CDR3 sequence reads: CASSLDSEVKPYGYTF. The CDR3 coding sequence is TGTGCCAGCAGCTTAGATTCGGAAGTCAAACCCTATGGCTACACCTTC.

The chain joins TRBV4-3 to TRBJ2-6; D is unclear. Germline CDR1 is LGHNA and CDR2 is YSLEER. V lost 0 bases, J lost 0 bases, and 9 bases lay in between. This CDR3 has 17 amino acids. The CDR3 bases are TGCGCCAGCAGCCAAGATCGATGGAGCTCTGGGGCCAACGTCCTGACTTTC. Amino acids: CASSQDRWSSGANVLTF.

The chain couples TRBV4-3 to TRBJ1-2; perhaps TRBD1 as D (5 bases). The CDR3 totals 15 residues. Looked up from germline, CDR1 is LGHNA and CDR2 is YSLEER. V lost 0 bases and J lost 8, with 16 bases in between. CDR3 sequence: CASSQDPGKGVGYTF. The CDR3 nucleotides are TGCGCCAGCAGCCAAGATCCGGGAAAAGGGGTCGGCTACACCTTC.

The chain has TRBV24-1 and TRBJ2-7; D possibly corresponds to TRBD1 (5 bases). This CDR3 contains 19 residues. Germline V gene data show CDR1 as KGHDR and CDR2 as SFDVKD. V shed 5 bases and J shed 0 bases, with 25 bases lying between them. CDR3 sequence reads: CATSAPPGPGQGTSYEQYF. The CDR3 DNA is TGTGCCACCAGTGCCCCGCCTGGCCCTGGGCAGGGAACCTCCTACGAGCAGTACTTC.

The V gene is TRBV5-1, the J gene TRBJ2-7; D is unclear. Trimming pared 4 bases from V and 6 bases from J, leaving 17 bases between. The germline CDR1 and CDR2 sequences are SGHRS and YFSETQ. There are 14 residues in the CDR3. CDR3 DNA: TGCGCCAGCAGCAGCCGACCCGATAGTGCCGAGCAGTACTTC. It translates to CASSSRPDSAEQYF.

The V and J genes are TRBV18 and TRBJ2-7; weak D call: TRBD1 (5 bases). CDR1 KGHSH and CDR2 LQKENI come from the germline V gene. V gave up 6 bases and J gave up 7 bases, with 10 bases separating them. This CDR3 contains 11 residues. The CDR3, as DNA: TGTGCCAGCTCGGTCCAGGGAGAGCAGTACTTC. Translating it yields CASSVQGEQYF.

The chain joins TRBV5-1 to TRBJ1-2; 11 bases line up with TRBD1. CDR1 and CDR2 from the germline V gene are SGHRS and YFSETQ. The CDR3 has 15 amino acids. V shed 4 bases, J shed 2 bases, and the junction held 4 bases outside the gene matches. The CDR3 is CASSPGQGANYGYTF. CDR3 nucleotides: TGCGCCAGCAGCCCCGGACAGGGGGCAAACTATGGCTACACCTTC.

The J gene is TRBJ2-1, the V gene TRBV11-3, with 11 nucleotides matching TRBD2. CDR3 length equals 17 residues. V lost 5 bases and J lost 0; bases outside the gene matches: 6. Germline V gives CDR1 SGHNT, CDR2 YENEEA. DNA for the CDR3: TGTGCCAGCAGCCCTACTACTAGCGGGAGCTCCTACAATGAGCAGTTCTTC. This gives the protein CASSPTTSGSSYNEQFF.

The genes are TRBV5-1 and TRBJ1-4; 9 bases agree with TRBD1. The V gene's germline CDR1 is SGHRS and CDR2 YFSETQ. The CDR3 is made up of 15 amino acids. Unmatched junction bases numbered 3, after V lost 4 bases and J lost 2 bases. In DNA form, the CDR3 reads TGCGCCAGCAGCCAGGGACAGGGCACTAATGAAAAACTGTTTTTT. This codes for CASSQGQGTNEKLFF.

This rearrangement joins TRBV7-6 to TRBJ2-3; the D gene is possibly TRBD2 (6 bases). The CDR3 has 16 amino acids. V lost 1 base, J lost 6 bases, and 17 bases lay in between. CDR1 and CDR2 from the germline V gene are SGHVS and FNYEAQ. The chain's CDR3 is CASSLDSAFLADTQYF. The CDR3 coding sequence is TGTGCCAGCAGCTTAGATAGCGCCTTTCTAGCGGATACGCAGTATTTT.

The CDR3 DNA reads as TGTGCCACCAGCAGAGATCCAGGGCACGAGCAGTACTTC. The encoded protein is CATSRDPGHEQYF. This chain connects TRBV15 to TRBJ2-7, with a tentative D call TRBD1 (5 bases). The CDR3 is 13 amino acids. The germline CDR1 and CDR2 sequences are LNHNV and YYDKDF (reference sequence). Trimming removed 0 bases from V and 5 bases from J, with 8 bases in between.

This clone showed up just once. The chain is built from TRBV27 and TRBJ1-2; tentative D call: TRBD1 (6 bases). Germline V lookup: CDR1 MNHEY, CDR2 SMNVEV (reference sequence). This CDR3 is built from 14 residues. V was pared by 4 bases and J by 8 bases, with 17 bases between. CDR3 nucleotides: TGTGCCAGCAGTTGGACTACGACAGGTTCAGGCTACACCTTC. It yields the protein CASSWTTTGSGYTF.

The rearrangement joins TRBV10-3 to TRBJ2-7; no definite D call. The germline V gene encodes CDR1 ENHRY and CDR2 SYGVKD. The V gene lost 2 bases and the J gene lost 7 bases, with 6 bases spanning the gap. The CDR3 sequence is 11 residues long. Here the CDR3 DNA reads TGTGCCATCAGTGAGACAAGGGAGCAGTACTTC. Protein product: CAISETREQYF.

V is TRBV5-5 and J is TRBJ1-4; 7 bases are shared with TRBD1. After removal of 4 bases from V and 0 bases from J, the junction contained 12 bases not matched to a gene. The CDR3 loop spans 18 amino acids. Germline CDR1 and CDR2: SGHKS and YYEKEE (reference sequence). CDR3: CASSLGQVRAATNEKLFF. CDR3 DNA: TGTGCCAGCAGCCTCGGACAGGTCAGGGCCGCAACTAATGAAAAACTGTTTTTT.

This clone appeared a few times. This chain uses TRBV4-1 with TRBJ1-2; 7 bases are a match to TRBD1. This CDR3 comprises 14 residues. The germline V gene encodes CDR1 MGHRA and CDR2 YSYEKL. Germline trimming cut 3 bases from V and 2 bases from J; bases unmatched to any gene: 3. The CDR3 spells CASSQATGNYGYTF. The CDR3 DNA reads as TGCGCCAGCAGCCAGGCGACAGGGAACTATGGCTACACCTTC.

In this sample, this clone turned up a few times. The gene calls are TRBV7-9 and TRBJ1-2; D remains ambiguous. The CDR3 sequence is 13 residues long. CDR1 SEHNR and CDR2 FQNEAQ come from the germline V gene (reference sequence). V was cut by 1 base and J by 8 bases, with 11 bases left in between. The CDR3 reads CASSLDSAGGYTF. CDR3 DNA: TGTGCCAGCAGCTTAGATAGTGCTGGCGGCTACACCTTC.

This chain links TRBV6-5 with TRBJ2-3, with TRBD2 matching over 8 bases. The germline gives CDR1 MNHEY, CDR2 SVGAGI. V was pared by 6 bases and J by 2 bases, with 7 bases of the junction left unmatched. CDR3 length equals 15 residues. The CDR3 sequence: CASSSSGGPTDTQYF. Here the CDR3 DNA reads TGTGCCAGCAGCTCCAGCGGGGGCCCCACAGATACGCAGTATTTT.

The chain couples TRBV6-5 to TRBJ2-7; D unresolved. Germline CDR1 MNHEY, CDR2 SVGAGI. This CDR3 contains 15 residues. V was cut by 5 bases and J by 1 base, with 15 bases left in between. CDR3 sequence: CASSLEAPGSYEQYF. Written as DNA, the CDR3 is TGTGCCAGCAGTCTAGAAGCGCCTGGATCCTACGAGCAGTACTTC.

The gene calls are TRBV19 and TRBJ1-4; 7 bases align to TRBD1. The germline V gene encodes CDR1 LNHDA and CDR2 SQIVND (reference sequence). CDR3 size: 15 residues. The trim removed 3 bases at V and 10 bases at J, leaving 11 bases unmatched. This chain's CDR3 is CASSMAEGAQGKLFF. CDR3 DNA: TGTGCCAGTAGTATGGCAGAGGGGGCGCAGGGAAAACTGTTTTTT.

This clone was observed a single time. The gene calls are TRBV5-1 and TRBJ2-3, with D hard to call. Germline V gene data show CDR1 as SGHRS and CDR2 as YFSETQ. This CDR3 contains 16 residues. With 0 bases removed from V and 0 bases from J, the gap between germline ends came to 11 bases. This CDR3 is CASSLALVRSTDTQYF. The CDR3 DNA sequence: TGCGCCAGCAGCTTGGCCCTAGTAAGGAGCACAGATACGCAGTATTTT.

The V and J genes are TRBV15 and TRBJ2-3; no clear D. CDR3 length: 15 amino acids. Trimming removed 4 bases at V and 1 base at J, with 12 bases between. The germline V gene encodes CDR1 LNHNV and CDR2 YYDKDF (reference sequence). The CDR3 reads CATSNPWGGTDTQYF. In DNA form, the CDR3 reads TGTGCCACCAGCAACCCCTGGGGTGGCACAGATACGCAGTATTTT.

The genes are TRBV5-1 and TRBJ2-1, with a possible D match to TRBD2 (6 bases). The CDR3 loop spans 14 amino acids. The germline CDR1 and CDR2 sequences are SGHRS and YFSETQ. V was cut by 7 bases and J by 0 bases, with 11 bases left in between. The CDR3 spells CASWGDSSYNEQFF. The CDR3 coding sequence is TGCGCCAGCTGGGGGGATAGCTCCTACAATGAGCAGTTCTTC.

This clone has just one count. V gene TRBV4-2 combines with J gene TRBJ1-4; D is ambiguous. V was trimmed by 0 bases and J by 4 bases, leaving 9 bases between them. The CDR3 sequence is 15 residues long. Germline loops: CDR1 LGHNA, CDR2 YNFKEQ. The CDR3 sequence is CASSQDGQYNEKLFF. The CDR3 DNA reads TGTGCCAGCAGCCAAGATGGGCAGTATAATGAAAAACTGTTTTTT.